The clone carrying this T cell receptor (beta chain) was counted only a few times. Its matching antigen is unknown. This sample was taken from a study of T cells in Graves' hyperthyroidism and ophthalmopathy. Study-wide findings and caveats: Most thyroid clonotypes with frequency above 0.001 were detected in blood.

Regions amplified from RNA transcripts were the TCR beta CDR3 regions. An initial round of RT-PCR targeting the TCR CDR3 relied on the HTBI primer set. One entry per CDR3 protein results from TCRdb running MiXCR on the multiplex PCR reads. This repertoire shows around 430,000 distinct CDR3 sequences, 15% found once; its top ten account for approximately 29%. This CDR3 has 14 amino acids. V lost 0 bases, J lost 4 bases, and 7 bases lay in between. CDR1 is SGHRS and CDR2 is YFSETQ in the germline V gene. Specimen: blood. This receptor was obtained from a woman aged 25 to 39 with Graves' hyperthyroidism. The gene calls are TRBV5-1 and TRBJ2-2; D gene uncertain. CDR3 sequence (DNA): TGCGCCAGCAGCTTGGGGCAGATCACCGGGGAGCTGTTTTTT. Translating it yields CASSLGQITGELFF.